The 15 T cell receptor beta chains given below trace back to one sample, sequenced in a study of blood T cell repertoires in COVID-19. Measured with immunoSEQ multiplex PCR; TCRdb has only the in-frame clones, and not every one. Found here are around 170,000 clones, 85% to 90% of them singletons; the top ten hold about 0.6%. The specimen sequenced was peripheral blood. These receptors originate from a man aged 60-69 years with COVID-19, enrolled during active disease.

The genes are TRBV6-5 and TRBJ1-2; no firm D call. The CDR3 sequence is 13 residues long. The germline V gene has CDR1 MNHEY and CDR2 SVGAGI. V was cut by 6 bases and J by 4 bases, with 12 bases left in between. The CDR3 sequence: CASRRGGVYGYTF. CDR3 bases: TGTGCCAGCAGACGCGGAGGAGTCTATGGCTACACCTTC.

This clone was counted many times. This rearrangement joins TRBV30 to TRBJ1-2, with TRBD1 as a possible D gene (5 bases). Germline lookup yields CDR1 GTSNPN and CDR2 SVGIG (reference sequence). There are 14 residues in the CDR3. The germline V and J ends were trimmed by 1 base and 6 bases, with 15 bases remaining between them. The CDR3 region is CAWSGQLFRDGYTF. The CDR3 nucleotides are TGTGCCTGGAGTGGACAGCTCTTTAGGGATGGCTACACCTTC.

V usage is TRBV28 and J usage is TRBJ1-2, with 7 positions matching TRBD1. The junction had 13 bases not matched to a gene; V was cut back by 5 bases and J by 7 bases. Germline assignment: CDR1 MDHEN and CDR2 SYDVKM. The CDR3 is 15 amino acids. CDR3 in DNA: TGTGCCAGCAGTCTAGCTACAGGGGCGGGTGCTGGCTACACCTTC. Protein product: CASSLATGAGAGYTF.

This clone has just one count. The chain joins TRBV19 to TRBJ1-3, with D possibly matching TRBD1 (6 bases). Germline V gene data show CDR1 as LNHDA and CDR2 as SQIVND (reference sequence). V was shortened by 6 bases and J by 2 bases, with 23 bases between the two germline ends. The CDR3 contains 18 residues. The CDR3 is CASSQTATGPLAGNTIYF. The CDR3 region has the DNA TGTGCCAGTAGCCAGACAGCGACAGGCCCTTTGGCTGGAAACACCATATATTTT.

This clone came up once. The chain uses TRBV5-1 and TRBJ2-2; maybe TRBD1 (6 bases). V gave up 1 base and J gave up 4 bases, with 11 bases separating them. In germline, CDR1 is SGHRS, CDR2 YFSETQ. CDR3 length equals 15 residues. The CDR3 DNA reads TGCGCCAGCAGCTTGAGGCAGGGGAGCACCGGGGAGCTGTTTTTT. Amino acids: CASSLRQGSTGELFF.

The genes are TRBV7-9 and TRBJ2-5, with D perhaps TRBD1 (5 bases). The CDR3 runs to 15 residues. V was pared by 6 bases and J by 1 base, with 15 bases between. CDR1 SEHNR and CDR2 FQNEAQ come from the germline V gene (reference sequence). This CDR3 reads CASRPIDSFQETQYF. Written as DNA, the CDR3 is TGTGCCAGCAGACCCATTGACAGCTTCCAAGAGACCCAGTACTTC.

In nucleotides, the CDR3 is TGTGCCAGCAGCTTCTTCTCTAGCGGGAGTGGCGATGAGCAGTTCTTC. Translated, it gives CASSFFSSGSGDEQFF. This rearrangement joins TRBV5-5 to TRBJ2-1, with 10 nucleotides matching TRBD2. This CDR3 has 16 residues. V lost 2 bases and J lost 8; bases outside the gene matches: 10. Germline values: CDR1 SGHKS, CDR2 YYEKEE (reference sequence).

This chain joins TRBV6-6 and TRBJ2-7; possible D gene TRBD2, 6 bases. This CDR3 comprises 15 residues. With 5 bases removed from V and 3 bases from J, the gap between germline ends came to 17 bases. CDR1 and CDR2 (germline): MNHNY, SVGAGI (reference sequence). CDR3 protein: CASSTQRDSYYEQYF. The DNA for the CDR3 is TGTGCCAGCAGTACCCAAAGGGACTCATACTACGAGCAGTACTTC.

This chain joins TRBV7-2 and TRBJ1-5; 8 nucleotides align to TRBD1. Germline loops: CDR1 SGHTA, CDR2 FQGNSA. Trimming removed 3 bases from V and 7 bases from J; junction bases left unmatched: 8. The CDR3 contains 15 residues. This CDR3 is CASSLARGLGQPQHF. CDR3 sequence (DNA): TGTGCCAGCAGCTTGGCCAGGGGGCTCGGGCAGCCCCAGCATTTT. Full variable domain (rest looked up from reference TRBV7-2 and TRBJ1-5): GAGVSQSPSNKVTEKGKDVELRCDPISGHTALYWYRQSLGQGLEFLIYFQGNSAPDKSGLPSDRFSAERTGGSVSTLTIQRTQQEDSAVYLCASSLARGLGQPQHFGDGTRLSIL.

The chain carries TRBV7-2 and TRBJ1-2, with no clear D. Looked up from germline, CDR1 is SGHTA and CDR2 is FQGNSA. V shed 2 bases and J shed 7 bases, with 11 bases lying between them. CDR3 length equals 13 residues. The DNA of the CDR3 is TGTGCCAGCAGCTTACGCAAGAGCTCTGGCTACACCTTC. Encoded protein: CASSLRKSSGYTF.

J is TRBJ1-6 and V is TRBV18; the D gene is possibly TRBD1 (6 bases). The germline V gene has CDR1 KGHSH and CDR2 LQKENI. The CDR3 has 18 amino acids. The V end lost 3 bases, the J end lost 10 bases, and 25 bases lay between the germline ends. The CDR3 loop reads CASSPVGANTGSASPLHF. In nucleotides, the CDR3 is TGTGCCAGCTCACCGGTGGGAGCAAATACAGGGTCGGCCTCACCCCTCCACTTT.

The DNA of the CDR3 is TGTGCCAGCAGTTACAACAGGGGGCGGGCGGAGCAGTACTTC. Its protein is CASSYNRGRAEQYF. The chain combines TRBV6-5 with TRBJ2-7, with TRBD1 identical over 9 bases. V lost 2 bases and J lost 7; bases outside the gene matches: 6. Germline V gene data show CDR1 as MNHEY and CDR2 as SVGAGI. This CDR3 contains 14 residues.

The DNA of the CDR3 is TGCGCCAGCAGTGAGGAGGAACTAGCGGGAGGGCCTTCCGGGGAGCTGTTTTTT. Its translation is CASSEEELAGGPSGELFF. The rearrangement links TRBV10-1 to TRBJ2-2, with 13 nucleotides matching TRBD2. The germline V gene has CDR1 WNHNN and CDR2 SYGVQD (reference sequence). V gave up 2 bases and J gave up 6 bases; unmatched junction bases: 9. The CDR3 is made up of 18 amino acids.

The chain couples TRBV29-1 to TRBJ2-3; D might be TRBD2 (6 bases). CDR3 length: 13 amino acids. V was cut by 7 bases and J by 3 bases, with 14 bases left in between. Germline assignment: CDR1 SQVTM and CDR2 ANQGSEA. CDR3 amino acids: CSALGEVTDTQYF. CDR3 sequence (DNA): TGCAGCGCTCTTGGGGAGGTAACAGATACGCAGTATTTT.

The chain carries TRBV29-1 and TRBJ2-7, with D possibly being TRBD2 (6 bases). V shed 7 bases and J shed 2 bases, with 6 bases lying between them. The CDR3 loop spans 10 amino acids. CDR1 is SQVTM, CDR2 ANQGSEA, per germline. CDR3 protein: CSGGTYEQYF. DNA of the CDR3: TGCAGCGGCGGGACCTACGAGCAGTACTTC.